Included here is one TCR beta chain sequence, with context. The antigen is not known. This entry is derived from a study of OX40 agonist ivuxolimab in advanced cancers. CDR3 size: 14 residues. V lost 0 bases to trimming and J lost 4 bases, with 9 bases between them. Germline assignment: CDR1 LNHNV and CDR2 YYDKDF (reference sequence). General study points: Among the least clonally expanded were partial responders at 0.1-3.0 mg/kg.

This table comes from immunoSEQ multiplex PCR, and its TCRdb copy is limited to in-frame clones, with some not included. The table includes about 78,000 clones, approximately 84% detected once. The clonotype originates from an adult with an advanced solid tumor such as melanoma, head and neck, liver or kidney cancer. This material consisted of CD4+ or CD8+ T cells sorted from blood, taken in a trial of the OX40 agonist ivuxolimab. The genes are TRBV15 and TRBJ1-1, with D maybe TRBD1 (5 bases). The CDR3 spells CATSREGRGTEAFF. CDR3 bases: TGTGCCACCAGCAGAGAAGGGAGGGGCACTGAAGCTTTCTTT.